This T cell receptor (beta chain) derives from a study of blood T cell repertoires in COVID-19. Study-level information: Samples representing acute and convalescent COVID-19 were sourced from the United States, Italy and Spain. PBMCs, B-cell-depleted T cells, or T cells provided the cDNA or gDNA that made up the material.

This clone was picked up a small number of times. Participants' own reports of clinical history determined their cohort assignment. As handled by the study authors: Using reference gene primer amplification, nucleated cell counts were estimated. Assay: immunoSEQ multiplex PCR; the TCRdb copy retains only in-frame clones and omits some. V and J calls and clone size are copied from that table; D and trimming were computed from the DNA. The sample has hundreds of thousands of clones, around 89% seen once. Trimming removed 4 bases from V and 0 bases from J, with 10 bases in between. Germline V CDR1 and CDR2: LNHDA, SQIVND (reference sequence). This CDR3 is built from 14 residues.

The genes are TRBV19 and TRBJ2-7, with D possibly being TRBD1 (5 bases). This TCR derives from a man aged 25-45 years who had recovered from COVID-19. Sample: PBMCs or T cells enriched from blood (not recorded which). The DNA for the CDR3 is TGTGCCAGTAGTAAGGGGTTTTACTCCTACGAGCAGTACTTC. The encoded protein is CASSKGFYSYEQYF.